This T cell receptor (beta chain) was captured in a study of control samples from healthy donors and cancer patients. V was pared by 5 bases and J by 5 bases, with 9 bases between. The V gene's germline CDR1 is SGHTA and CDR2 FQGNSA. The CDR3 runs 13 residues. Only in-frame clones appear in the TCRdb table, and some are missing; sequencing was by immunoSEQ multiplex PCR. The repertoire includes under 20,000 clones, 87% of them detected once, and more than 9% sits in the top ten. The source material was PBMCs. This rearrangement joins TRBV7-2 to TRBJ2-2; D ambiguous. The receptor's source is a woman aged 70-85 years with colorectal cancer. The CDR3 spells CASSTGWTGELFF. In DNA form, the CDR3 reads TGTGCCAGCAGCACCGGGTGGACCGGGGAGCTGTTTTTT.